Following are 20 T cell receptor beta chains from one sample sequenced in a study of glioma-infiltrating T cells after dendritic cell vaccination (dated by TCRdb to between 2015 and 2016). Libraries came from the immunoSEQ multiplex PCR assay. The source is immuneACCESS, and TCRdb retained only in-frame sequences with V and J called. Part of the clones is not carried over; for the studies checked, unresolved V genes explain less than half of this, and the remainder is unexplained. In this sample the table shows roughly 100,000 clones, about four fifths of which occur a single time. The top ten constitute over 9.5% of the sample. Here the sequenced sample was blood, taken before dendritic cell vaccination. These TCRs come from a human donor with glioblastoma.

The chain's CDR3 is CASSSWTGGRYNSPLHF. The CDR3 bases are TGTGCCAGCAGCTCCTGGACAGGGGGACGGTATAATTCACCCCTCCACTTT. The rearrangement links TRBV7-9 to TRBJ1-6, with 10 bases lining up with TRBD1. Germline V gene data show CDR1 as SEHNR and CDR2 as FQNEAQ (reference sequence). The CDR3 is made up of 17 amino acids. The J segment lost 4 bases and the V segment lost 4 bases, leaving 7 bases of the junction unmatched.

The chain carries TRBV10-1 and TRBJ1-1, with D perhaps matching TRBD1 (5 bases). Trimming stripped 2 bases from V and 0 bases from J, with 10 bases between. The CDR3 is 15 amino acids. Germline loops: CDR1 WNHNN, CDR2 SYGVQD (reference sequence). CDR3 amino acids: CASSETGQMNTEAFF. For the CDR3, the DNA is TGCGCCAGCAGTGAGACCGGACAAATGAACACTGAAGCTTTCTTT.

The rearrangement links TRBV5-1 to TRBJ1-1; 7 bases are shared with TRBD1. Germline CDR1 and CDR2: SGHRS and YFSETQ. After removal of 5 bases from V and 7 bases from J, the junction contained 17 bases not matched to a gene. The length of the CDR3 is 16 residues. For the CDR3, the DNA is TGCGCCAGCAGAAACGGACAGGATCCGACCTTCGATGAAGCTTTCTTT. This translates into CASRNGQDPTFDEAFF.

The chain recombines TRBV5-6 with TRBJ2-7, with D maybe TRBD2 (7 bases). The V gene lost 4 bases and the J gene lost 5 bases, with 22 bases spanning the gap. Per germline, CDR1 SGHDT and CDR2 YYEEEE. The CDR3 has 16 residues. In DNA, the CDR3 is TGTGCCAGCAGCGCGTTGAACCGCGGGGGCCTCGACGAGCAGTACTTC. Its translation: CASSALNRGGLDEQYF.

The rearrangement joins TRBV2 to TRBJ2-3; 12 nucleotides match TRBD2. The trim removed 8 bases at V and 3 bases at J, leaving 9 bases unmatched. The CDR3 runs 16 residues. From germline, CDR1 is SNHLY and CDR2 FYNNEI. The CDR3 sequence is CASPPLAGGKTDTQYF. CDR3 nucleotide sequence: TGTGCCAGCCCACCACTAGCGGGGGGTAAGACAGATACGCAGTATTTT. The entire variable domain, with the rest obtained from reference TRBV2 and TRBJ2-3, is as follows: EPEVTQTPSHQVTQMGQEVILRCVPISNHLYFYWYRQILGQKVEFLVSFYNNEISEKSEIFDDQFSVERPDGSNFTLKIRSTKLEDSAMYFCASPPLAGGKTDTQYFGPGTRLTVL.

This clone is a singleton in its sample. This chain links TRBV6-1 with TRBJ2-1; TRBD1 matches 11 bases. Trimming took 4 bases from V and 1 from J; bases not matched to a gene: 6. This CDR3 contains 17 residues. Germline-derived CDR1 and CDR2 are MNHNS and SASEGT. The CDR3 region has the DNA TGTGCCAGCAGTGGACGGGACAGGGGGACATCCTACAATGAGCAGTTCTTC. Encoded protein: CASSGRDRGTSYNEQFF.

This chain connects TRBV7-9 to TRBJ1-2; TRBD1 matches at 7 bases. CDR1 and CDR2 (germline): SEHNR, FQNEAQ (reference sequence). CDR3 size: 11 residues. The V and J ends lost 10 bases and 4 bases, in that order; junction bases with no gene match: 3. The CDR3 here is CATQGGYGYTF. The CDR3 coding sequence is TGTGCCACCCAGGGGGGCTATGGCTACACCTTC.

J is TRBJ2-1 and V is TRBV21-1; the D call of TRBD1 is as the table states it, not checked on the DNA. TRBV21-1 is a pseudogene segment. The CDR3 runs to 16 residues. The DNA of the CDR3 is TGTGCCAGCAGCCCCGAAGGGGAAGGGGCCTACAATGAGCAGTTCTTC. It specifies CASSPEGEGAYNEQFF.

The chain recombines TRBV6-1 with TRBJ2-7; 8 bases line up with TRBD1. Per germline, CDR1 MNHNS and CDR2 SASEGT. V gave up 2 bases and J gave up 3 bases; unmatched junction bases: 6. The CDR3 length is 15 residues. The CDR3 loop reads CASSENPDRDYEQYF. Written as DNA, the CDR3 is TGTGCCAGCAGTGAAAACCCGGACAGGGACTACGAGCAGTACTTC.

The chain couples TRBV5-4 to TRBJ2-5, with TRBD2 matching 7 bases. The CDR3 has 14 residues. The germline V gene has CDR1 SGHNT and CDR2 YYREEE (reference sequence). Trimming took 4 bases from V and 3 from J; bases not matched to a gene: 6. The DNA for the CDR3 is TGTGCCAGCAGCAGAGCGGGGCCCGAAGAGACCCAGTACTTC. The encoded protein is CASSRAGPEETQYF.

The chain employs TRBV4-3 and TRBJ1-2, with TRBD1 matching over 7 bases. The germline CDR1 and CDR2 sequences are LGHNA and YSLEER. J was trimmed by 4 bases and V by 4 bases; bases with no gene match: 9. The length of the CDR3 is 15 residues. The chain's CDR3 is CASSLQPGQPYGYTF. The CDR3 coding sequence is TGCGCCAGCAGCCTTCAGCCGGGACAGCCCTATGGCTACACCTTC.

The gene calls are TRBV5-1 and TRBJ1-6; TRBD1 agrees at 7 bases. The CDR3 length is 14 residues. Trimming removed 2 bases from V and 10 bases from J; junction bases left unmatched: 6. Germline CDR1 SGHRS, CDR2 YFSETQ. CDR3 amino acids: CASSFGRGYSPLHF. The CDR3 nucleotides are TGCGCCAGCAGCTTTGGCAGGGGGTACTCACCCCTCCACTTT.

The chain recombines TRBV29-1 with TRBJ2-7, with D maybe TRBD1 (5 bases). The CDR3 length is 13 residues. The V and J ends lost 4 bases and 3 bases respectively, with 13 bases between them. Germline V gene lookup returns CDR1 SQVTM and CDR2 ANQGSEA. In DNA, the CDR3 is TGCAGCGTTGCCCAGGGATTGTTCTACGAGCAGTACTTC. Encoded protein: CSVAQGLFYEQYF.

The J gene is TRBJ2-3, the V gene TRBV29-1; 8 nucleotides agree with TRBD1. The CDR3 loop spans 14 amino acids. In germline, CDR1 is SQVTM, CDR2 ANQGSEA. V shed 4 bases, J shed 3 bases, and the junction held 6 bases outside the gene matches. The CDR3 nucleotides are TGCAGCGTTGTTATTACAGGGGGAACAGATACGCAGTATTTT. It codes for CSVVITGGTDTQYF.

The genes are TRBV5-4 and TRBJ1-5; no reliable D call. Trimming left V 4 bases short and J 0 bases short, with 11 bases between. Germline V gene lookup returns CDR1 SGHNT and CDR2 YYREEE (reference sequence). The CDR3 loop spans 15 amino acids. The CDR3 nucleotides read TGTGCCAGCAGCCATACGCCCGGTAGCAATCAGCCCCAGCATTTT. It specifies CASSHTPGSNQPQHF.

The rearrangement joins TRBV5-1 to TRBJ2-5; TRBD2 aligns across 12 bases. Looked up from germline, CDR1 is SGHRS and CDR2 is YFSETQ. The V segment lost 0 bases and the J segment 5 bases; nucleotides outside the gene matches: 5. The CDR3 extends over 16 amino acids. The CDR3, as DNA: TGCGCCAGCAGCTTGGGACTAGCGGGGGTGGAGGAGACCCAGTACTTC. Its translation: CASSLGLAGVEETQYF.

This clone appeared a few times. V and J are TRBV6-1 and TRBJ2-7; TRBD1 is a possible D gene (6 bases). Germline values: CDR1 MNHNS, CDR2 SASEGT. The V gene lost 5 bases and the J gene lost 6 bases, with 20 bases spanning the gap. This CDR3 is built from 15 residues. DNA for the CDR3: TGTGCCAGCAGTTTGCAATCAGGACAGTTCCCCGAGCAGTACTTC. Amino acid sequence: CASSLQSGQFPEQYF.

The genes are TRBV20-1 and TRBJ1-2, with TRBD1 matching over 10 bases. The V and J ends lost 5 bases and 7 bases, in that order; junction bases with no gene match: 1. The V gene's germline CDR1 is DFQATT and CDR2 SNEGSKA (reference sequence). The CDR3 has 11 amino acids. CDR3 residues: CSAGTGAGYTF. The DNA of the CDR3 is TGCAGTGCTGGGACAGGGGCTGGCTACACCTTC.

This rearrangement joins TRBV6-6 to TRBJ2-5, with 10 nucleotides matching TRBD1. The better agreement between TRBJ2-7 and the DNA end casts doubt on the J call. Germline assignment: CDR1 MNHNY and CDR2 SVGAGI (reference sequence). The CDR3 is 15 residues long. Here the CDR3 reads CASSYGDRGSYEQYF. The CDR3 coding sequence is TGTGCCAGCAGTTATGGGGACAGGGGCTCCTACGAGCAGTACTTC.

The CDR3 reads CASTLQVTEAFF. Here the CDR3 DNA reads TGTGCCAGCACCCTCCAGGTCACTGAAGCTTTCTTT. The chain joins TRBV7-9 to TRBJ1-1; unclear D gene. Germline CDR1 SEHNR, CDR2 FQNEAQ (reference sequence). V shed 7 bases and J shed 4 bases, with 10 bases lying between them. The CDR3 runs 12 residues.